This T cell receptor beta chain is from a study of blood T cell repertoires in COVID-19. Study information: Sample material is recorded as cDNA or gDNA derived from T cells, B-cell-depleted T cells, or PBMCs.

The germline V and J ends were trimmed by 6 bases and 5 bases, with 19 bases remaining between them. CDR1 SNHLY and CDR2 FYNNEI come from the germline V gene. The CDR3 covers 16 residues. Those who participated ranged in age from roughly 18 to 89 years and resided in about two dozen US areas. Each recovered donor of Cohort 3 presented with two negative PCRs, clearance, or symptom resolution. TCRdb's table, derived via immunoSEQ multiplex PCR, lists solely in-frame clones and lacks some. This sample has about 250,000 clones, with more than 85% found just once. Material for sequencing was PBMCs or T cells enriched from blood (not recorded which). The clonotype originates from a man in his forties or fifties who had recovered from COVID-19. V usage is TRBV2 and J usage is TRBJ2-2; the D gene is possibly TRBD1 (5 bases). The DNA for the CDR3 is TGTGCCAGCAGAGATGGACACACGGACGTAACCGGGGAGCTGTTTTTT. The encoded protein is CASRDGHTDVTGELFF.